This T cell receptor (beta chain) originates from a study of molecular identifiers for immune sequencing clone quantification. Germline-derived CDR1 and CDR2 are DFQATT and SNEGSKA (reference sequence). The length of the CDR3 is 17 residues. Each CDR3 protein gets one entry after TCRdb re-called the PCR reads with MiXCR. The sample shows just under 650,000 distinct CDR3 sequences, 15% to 20% of them seen only once. This clonotype came up once. Its matching antigen is unknown. A much larger clone differs by one base, so this may be a read error. Study-level points and caveats: Clones above 20 RNA copies contained over 99% of effector molecules but under 1% of naive ones. Clone sizes that are highly expanded could be underestimated when identical TCR molecules share a barcode. Spiked Jurkat TCR RNA equivalent to one cell reportedly surfaced among over 850,000 naive cells.

What was sequenced was naive CD8+ T cells from blood, with Jurkat cell RNA spiked in. Specified subset: FACS-sorted CD8+CD4-CCR7+CD45RA+ naive T cells. This clonotype was obtained from a human donor in good health. Some libraries in this study had Jurkat cell RNA spiked in. The chain has TRBV20-1 and TRBJ2-3; 8 bases map to TRBD2. The CDR3 spells CGARDIGPGGPPPTQYF. DNA of the CDR3: TGCGGTGCTAGAGATATAGGTCCGGGAGGGCCCCCTCCTACGCAGTATTTT.